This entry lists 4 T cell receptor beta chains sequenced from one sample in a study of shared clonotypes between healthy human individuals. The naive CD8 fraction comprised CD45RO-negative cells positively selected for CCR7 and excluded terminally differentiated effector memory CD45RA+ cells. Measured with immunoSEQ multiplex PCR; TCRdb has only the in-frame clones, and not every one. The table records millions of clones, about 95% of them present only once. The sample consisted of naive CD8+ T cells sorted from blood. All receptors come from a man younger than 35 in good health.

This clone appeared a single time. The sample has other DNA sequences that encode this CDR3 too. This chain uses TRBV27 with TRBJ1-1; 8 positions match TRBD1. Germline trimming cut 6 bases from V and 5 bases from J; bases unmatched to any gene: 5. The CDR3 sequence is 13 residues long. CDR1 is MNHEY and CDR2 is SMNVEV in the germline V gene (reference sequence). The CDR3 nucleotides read TGTGCCAGCAGAGGACAGGGTTGGACTGAAGCTTTCTTT. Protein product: CASRGQGWTEAFF.

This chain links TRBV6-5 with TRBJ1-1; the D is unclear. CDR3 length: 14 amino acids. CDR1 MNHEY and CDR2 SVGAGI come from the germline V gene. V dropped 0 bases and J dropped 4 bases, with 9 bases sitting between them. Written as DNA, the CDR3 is TGTGCCAGCAGTTACTCGATGGAGGCCACTGAAGCTTTCTTT. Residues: CASSYSMEATEAFF.

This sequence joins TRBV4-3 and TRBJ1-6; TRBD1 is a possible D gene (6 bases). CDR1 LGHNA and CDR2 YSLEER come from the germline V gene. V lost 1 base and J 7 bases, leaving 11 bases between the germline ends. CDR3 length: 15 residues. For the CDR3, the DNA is TGCGCCAGCAGCCAAGGCAGGGGTACCAATTCACCCCTCCACTTT. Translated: CASSQGRGTNSPLHF.

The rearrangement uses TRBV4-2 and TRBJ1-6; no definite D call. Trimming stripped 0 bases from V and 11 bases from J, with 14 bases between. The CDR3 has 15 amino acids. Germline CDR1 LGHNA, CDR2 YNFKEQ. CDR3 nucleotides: TGTGCCAGCAGCCAAGAGGTCACAGTGATGGCACCCCTCCACTTT. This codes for CASSQEVTVMAPLHF.